These 21 T cell receptor beta chains were all obtained from the same sample, sequenced in a study of T cell responses to AZD1222 COVID-19 vaccine. The data were produced by immunoSEQ multiplex PCR, yet TCRdb's version contains in-frame clones alone and is incomplete. The data show 90,000 to 120,000 clones, approximately 90% seen once. The sample was peripheral blood, taken on day 0 of MenACWY control vaccination. These receptors originate from an adult in good health.

The rearrangement links TRBV24-1 to TRBJ2-6, with TRBD2 as a possible D gene (7 bases). V gave up 7 bases and J gave up 0 bases, with 12 bases separating them. The CDR3 is made up of 16 amino acids. Germline V gives CDR1 KGHDR, CDR2 SFDVKD. CDR3 in amino acids: CATSKGGTSGANVLTF. As DNA, the CDR3 is TGTGCCACCAGCAAGGGGGGGACCTCTGGGGCCAACGTCCTGACTTTC.

This clone was picked up one time. The chain couples TRBV18 to TRBJ2-7; no definite D call. The V end lost 3 bases, the J end lost 5 bases, and 20 bases lay between the germline ends. The CDR3 extends over 16 amino acids. Germline CDR1 and CDR2: KGHSH and LQKENI. The CDR3 DNA reads as TGTGCCAGCTCACCTGACCTTCGACTGGGCGGCGACGAGCAGTACTTC. Translating it yields CASSPDLRLGGDEQYF.

The chain uses TRBV30 and TRBJ1-6; 11 bases map to TRBD1. The CDR3 length is 14 residues. Trimming removed 4 bases from V and 6 bases from J; junction bases left unmatched: 2. The germline CDR1 and CDR2 sequences are GTSNPN and SVGIG (reference sequence). CDR3 coding DNA: TGTGCCTGGACTGGGACAGGGGGTAATTCACCCCTCCACTTT. Translating it yields CAWTGTGGNSPLHF.

The rearrangement links TRBV19 to TRBJ2-3; D might be TRBD2 (5 bases). CDR1 and CDR2 (germline): LNHDA, SQIVND (reference sequence). The CDR3 is 16 residues long. V lost 3 bases to trimming and J lost 0 bases, with 13 bases between them. The CDR3 protein is CASSILTGTSTDTQYF. The CDR3 DNA sequence: TGTGCCAGTAGTATTTTAACGGGAACTAGCACAGATACGCAGTATTTT.

In this sample, this clone turned up once. The CDR3 region is CASSQDFKGGLPGSPLHF. The CDR3 DNA is TGTGCCAGCAGCCAAGATTTTAAGGGGGGACTGCCTGGATCACCCCTCCACTTT. The rearrangement joins TRBV4-2 to TRBJ1-6, with D maybe TRBD1 (6 bases). Germline V gives CDR1 LGHNA, CDR2 YNFKEQ. CDR3 length: 18 amino acids. Trimming left V 0 bases short and J 10 bases short, with 22 bases between.

This sequence joins TRBV25-1 and TRBJ2-2; possibly TRBD1 for D (7 bases). The CDR3 covers 16 residues. Trimming left V 3 bases short and J 1 base short, with 12 bases between. The V gene's germline CDR1 is MGHDK and CDR2 SYGVNS. CDR3 sequence (DNA): TGTGCCAGCAGTGACCCAGGGGGGATGAACACCGGGGAGCTGTTTTTT. Translated: CASSDPGGMNTGELFF. Drawing the rest from reference TRBV25-1 and TRBJ2-2, the complete variable domain is EADIYQTPRYLVIGTGKKITLECSQTMGHDKMYWYQQDPGMELHLIHYSYGVNSTEKGDLSSESTVSRIRTEHFPLTLESARPSHTSQYLCASSDPGGMNTGELFFGEGSRLTVL.

This chain uses TRBV3-1 (or the pseudogene TRBV3-2) with TRBJ2-5; no definite D call. Trimming shortened V by 6 bases and J by 0 bases, and 8 bases separated the two germline ends. CDR3 length: 13 amino acids. CDR1 is LGHDT and CDR2 is YNNKEL in the germline V gene (reference sequence). The CDR3 DNA sequence: TGTGCCAGCAGTCTTCTGCACCAAGAGACCCAGTACTTC. It is translated as CASSLLHQETQYF.

V gene TRBV11-2 combines with J gene TRBJ2-7; 8 bases agree with TRBD1. V shed 3 bases, J shed 0 bases, and the junction held 4 bases outside the gene matches. Per the germline V gene, CDR1 is SGHAT and CDR2 is FQNNGV. The CDR3 has 15 residues. In DNA, the CDR3 is TGTGCCAGCAGCTTTGGACAGGGATCCTCCTACGAGCAGTACTTC. Translation gives CASSFGQGSSYEQYF.

The chain uses TRBV19 and TRBJ2-2; TRBD2 matches at 15 bases. V was clipped by 3 bases and J by 5 bases; unmatched bases: 16. This CDR3 spans 21 amino acids. In germline, CDR1 is LNHDA, CDR2 SQIVND (reference sequence). CDR3 region: CASSIPGLAGGPGKKTGELFF. The CDR3 nucleotides read TGTGCCAGTAGTATTCCCGGACTAGCGGGGGGGCCGGGTAAAAAGACCGGGGAGCTGTTTTTT.

This sequence joins TRBV6-6 and TRBJ1-1, with D maybe TRBD1 (6 bases). The CDR3 is made up of 13 amino acids. The V end was cut by 5 bases, the J end by 0 bases, with 7 bases between. In germline, CDR1 is MNHNY, CDR2 SVGAGI (reference sequence). In nucleotides, the CDR3 is TGTGCCAGCAGTGGACAGCTGAACACTGAAGCTTTCTTT. Its protein is CASSGQLNTEAFF.

V and J are TRBV3-1 (or the pseudogene TRBV3-2) and TRBJ1-2; weak D call: TRBD1 (6 bases). Trimming shortened V by 0 bases and J by 8 bases, and 19 bases separated the two germline ends. Germline assignment: CDR1 LGHDT and CDR2 YNNKEL (reference sequence). The CDR3 is 16 residues long. The CDR3 nucleotides read TGTGCCAGCAGCCAAGATAGGGGGACGGTCAATATCGGCTACACCTTC. As protein: CASSQDRGTVNIGYTF.

The chain has TRBV7-8 and TRBJ2-5; possibly TRBD1 for D (6 bases). Germline V lookup: CDR1 SGHVS, CDR2 FQNEAQ. This CDR3 has 14 residues. The V and J ends lost 5 bases and 4 bases respectively, with 14 bases between them. The CDR3 coding sequence is TGTGCCAGCAGCGCACGGGCCAGGGGAGAGACCCAGTACTTC. Residues: CASSARARGETQYF. Filled out from reference TRBV7-8 and TRBJ2-5, the complete variable domain reads GAGVSQSPRYKVAKRGQDVALRCDPISGHVSLFWYQQALGQGPEFLTYFQNEAQLDKSGLPSDRFFAERPEGSVSTLKIQRTQQEDSAVYLCASSARARGETQYFGPGTRLLVL.

The chain links TRBV2 to TRBJ1-5; D gene ambiguous. V dropped 6 bases and J dropped 0 bases, with 12 bases sitting between them. This CDR3 has 15 residues. In germline, CDR1 is SNHLY, CDR2 FYNNEI. For the CDR3, the DNA is TGTGCCAGCAGAAAAGGACCGAATAGCAATCAGCCCCAGCATTTT. Translation gives CASRKGPNSNQPQHF.

The chain employs TRBV5-1 and TRBJ2-3; the match to TRBD1 covers 7 bases. The CDR3 covers 15 residues. Germline V gene sequence: CDR1 SGHRS, CDR2 YFSETQ. The junction had 9 bases not matched to a gene; V was cut back by 2 bases and J by 6 bases. The CDR3 nucleotides are TGCGCCAGCAGCTTCCGACCTACAGGGGCGGATACGCAGTATTTT. Residues: CASSFRPTGADTQYF.

This clone was observed a few times. The chain combines TRBV5-4 with TRBJ2-7; D possibly matches TRBD1 or TRBD2 (5 bases each). Germline CDR1 and CDR2: SGHNT and YYREEE (reference sequence). This CDR3 is 14 amino acids long. V dropped 3 bases and J dropped 3 bases, with 13 bases sitting between them. The DNA of the CDR3 is TGTGCCAGCAGCTCCCAGGGAGACTACTACGAGCAGTACTTC. Amino acids: CASSSQGDYYEQYF.

The gene calls are TRBV3-1 (or the pseudogene TRBV3-2) and TRBJ2-2; no definite D call. The V end was cut by 4 bases, the J end by 6 bases, with 12 bases between. CDR1 LGHDT and CDR2 YNNKEL come from the germline V gene (reference sequence). This CDR3 comprises 14 residues. CDR3: CASSLLLGAGELFF. The CDR3 region has the DNA TGTGCCAGCAGCCTACTCCTCGGCGCCGGGGAGCTGTTTTTT.

This clone was counted once. The chain employs TRBV10-3 and TRBJ1-1; D perhaps matches TRBD1 (6 bases). There are 13 residues in the CDR3. Deletions cut 4 bases from V and 4 bases from J, with 10 bases between. CDR1 is ENHRY, CDR2 SYGVKD, per germline. For the CDR3, the DNA is TGTGCCATCAGTGTGGGGGCTGGCACTGAAGCTTTCTTT. Residues: CAISVGAGTEAFF.

The V gene is TRBV3-1 (or the pseudogene TRBV3-2), the J gene TRBJ1-3; the D is unclear. Germline assignment: CDR1 LGHDT and CDR2 YNNKEL (reference sequence). CDR3 length equals 13 residues. The V gene lost 0 bases and the J gene lost 4 bases, with 4 bases spanning the gap. The DNA for the CDR3 is TGTGCCAGCAGCCAAGATTACGGAAACACCATATATTTT. Protein: CASSQDYGNTIYF.

The V call is TRBV27, the J call TRBJ2-7; D call uncertain. This CDR3 is 14 amino acids long. Germline loops: CDR1 MNHEY, CDR2 SMNVEV (reference sequence). Trimming pared 5 bases from V and 2 bases from J, leaving 13 bases between. The CDR3 is CASSPRSAPYEQYF. The CDR3 DNA sequence: TGTGCCAGCAGTCCCCGCAGCGCGCCCTACGAGCAGTACTTC.

The chain has TRBV4-3 and TRBJ1-2; the match to TRBD1 covers 8 bases. The germline V gene encodes CDR1 LGHNA and CDR2 YSLEER. V lost 5 bases to trimming and J lost 3 bases; unmatched junction nucleotides: 5. The length of the CDR3 is 14 residues. The DNA of the CDR3 is TGCGCCAGCAGCTCCGGACAGGGTCACTATGGCTACACCTTC. This encodes CASSSGQGHYGYTF.

The CDR3 sequence: CASSVAAGGNTIYF. As DNA, the CDR3 is TGTGCCAGCAGCGTAGCCGCAGGAGGAAACACCATATATTTT. V and J are TRBV9 and TRBJ1-3; the D is unclear. Germline V lookup: CDR1 SGDLS, CDR2 YYNGEE. V was shortened by 0 bases and J by 4 bases, with 8 bases between the two germline ends. The CDR3 is made up of 14 amino acids.